This TCR beta chain derives from a study of blood T cell repertoires in COVID-19. Trimming pared 4 bases from V and 0 bases from J, leaving 7 bases between. The CDR3 contains 13 residues. Germline V gene sequence: CDR1 SGDLS, CDR2 YYNGEE. Everyone who took part was 18 to 89 years old, and they came from some 23 US areas. Participants reported their clinical history, and cohort assignment relied on those reports. How the authors handled the data: Estimation of nucleated cell counts relied on the amplification of reference gene primers. The data were produced by immunoSEQ multiplex PCR, yet TCRdb's version contains in-frame clones alone and is incomplete. The D gene and trimming were derived from the DNA, and the V and J assignments and clone size from that table. The sample carries a few hundred thousand clones, 87% recorded once.

Sequenced: PBMCs or T cells enriched from blood (not recorded which). The receptor was derived from a man aged 18 to 29 with acute COVID-19. The genes are TRBV9 and TRBJ2-5, with D maybe TRBD2 (6 bases). In nucleotides, the CDR3 is TGTGCCAGCAGCCGGGGGTACCAAGAGACCCAGTACTTC. Translation gives CASSRGYQETQYF.